The 14 T cell receptor beta chains in this list originate from one sample, sequenced in a study of Graves' ophthalmopathy and Graves' hyperthyroidism. The study amplified TCR beta CDR3 regions using RNA transcripts. First-round RT-PCR used HTBI primers; second-round multiplex PCR followed. TCRdb fed the multiplex PCR reads into MiXCR, producing one record per CDR3 protein. The sample lists a few hundred thousand distinct CDR3 sequences, approximately 18% occurring once. Input material: peripheral blood. The origin of the receptors is an adult woman with stable Graves' hyperthyroidism.

Concerning this clonotype: At one of its ends the junction is not consistent with the germline gene, which may arise from a read error. The chain combines TRBV7-9 with TRBJ2-5; 7 nucleotides agree with TRBD1. The CDR3 spans 13 residues. CDR1 is SEHNR, CDR2 FQNEAQ, per germline (reference sequence). The CDR3 nucleotides read TGTGTCAGCAGCACGGGACAGCGAGAGACCCGGTACTTC. It yields the protein CVSSTGQRETRYF.

This clonotype was counted ten times or more. The gene calls are TRBV6-2 or TRBV6-3 and TRBJ1-1; maybe TRBD1 (6 bases). Trimming shortened V by 8 bases and J by 6 bases, and 22 bases separated the two germline ends. Per germline, CDR1 MNHEY and CDR2 SVGEGT. CDR3 length: 15 amino acids. The CDR3 here is CASSALQGRKAEAFF. In DNA, the CDR3 is TGTGCCAGCTCGGCTTTACAGGGTCGAAAGGCTGAAGCTTTCTTT.

This clonotype occurred many times. This chain links TRBV7-2 with TRBJ1-3, with 10 bases that match TRBD1. Trimming cost V 5 bases and J 4 bases; bases outside gene matches: 8. The CDR3 covers 16 residues. The germline gives CDR1 SGHTA, CDR2 FQGNSA. This chain's CDR3 is CASSPTGTGEGNTIYF. The CDR3 DNA is TGTGCCAGCAGCCCGACCGGGACAGGGGAAGGAAACACCATATATTTT.

This clonotype came up many times. The chain links TRBV20-1 to TRBJ1-5, with D maybe TRBD1 (5 bases). Germline V CDR1 and CDR2: DFQATT, SNEGSKA (reference sequence). Trimming took 5 bases from V and 5 from J, leaving 16 bases between them. CDR3 length: 14 amino acids. The CDR3 reads CSAGGGKGDQPQHF. The CDR3 DNA reads TGCAGTGCTGGGGGAGGGAAAGGGGATCAGCCCCAGCATTTT.

This clonotype was counted many times. This chain links TRBV10-3 with TRBJ2-5, with 9 bases matching TRBD2. CDR1 and CDR2 from the germline V gene are ENHRY and SYGVKD. The CDR3 totals 15 residues. The V gene end was trimmed by 2 bases and the J gene end by 1 base; junction bases not matched to a gene: 2. CDR3 protein: CAISEASGVQETQYF. CDR3 in DNA: TGTGCCATCAGTGAGGCTAGCGGGGTCCAAGAGACCCAGTACTTC.

This clonotype was observed a handful of times. V gene TRBV19 combines with J gene TRBJ1-1; D not resolved. In germline, CDR1 is LNHDA, CDR2 SQIVND (reference sequence). V shed 2 bases and J shed 5 bases, with 12 bases lying between them. The CDR3 length is 14 residues. CDR3 sequence reads: CASSIWGSRTEAFF. The DNA for the CDR3 is TGTGCCAGTAGTATATGGGGTTCGAGGACTGAAGCTTTCTTT.

This clonotype appeared many times. The chain uses TRBV27 and TRBJ1-1, with 8 bases aligning to TRBD1. Germline CDR1 MNHEY, CDR2 SMNVEV (reference sequence). The CDR3 length is 19 residues. V trimming: 10 bases; J trimming: 1 base; junction bases outside the gene matches: 23. The CDR3 bases are TGTGCCACCCTACCCGGGACAGGTAAACGGGGTAGTTGGAACACTGAAGCTTTCTTT. It specifies CATLPGTGKRGSWNTEAFF.

This clonotype was found many times. This rearrangement joins TRBV20-1 to TRBJ2-7; D ambiguous. The germline V and J ends were trimmed by 0 bases and 2 bases, with 11 bases remaining between them. Looked up from germline, CDR1 is DFQATT and CDR2 is SNEGSKA (reference sequence). The CDR3 contains 14 residues. Written as DNA, the CDR3 is TGCAGTGCTAGAGATCCGAGGCCTCCCTACGAGCAGTACTTC. It translates to CSARDPRPPYEQYF.

As to this clonotype: The junction and the germline gene differ at one end; a read error may be behind it. The gene calls are TRBV12-3 or TRBV12-4 and TRBJ2-5, with 7 bases lining up with TRBD1. There are 15 residues in the CDR3. The CDR3, as DNA: TGTGCCAACAGTTTCTTCACAGGGGTAAGAGAGACCCGGTACTTC. Its translation is CANSFFTGVRETRYF.

V gene TRBV7-2 combines with J gene TRBJ2-4, with D perhaps TRBD1 or TRBD2 (5 bases each). Trimming left V 1 base short and J 14 bases short, with 18 bases between. Germline loops: CDR1 SGHTA, CDR2 FQGNSA. The CDR3 spans 14 residues. CDR3 residues: CASSLEGGLGTKYF. In DNA, the CDR3 is TGTGCCAGCAGCTTAGAAGGAGGCCTGGGGACCAAGTACTTC.

The chain recombines TRBV12-3 or TRBV12-4 with TRBJ2-7; D is uncertain. Deletions cut 2 bases from V and 2 bases from J, with 7 bases between. There are 13 residues in the CDR3. This CDR3 reads CASSLLPAYEQYF. The CDR3 coding sequence is TGTGCCAGCAGTTTATTGCCAGCCTACGAGCAGTACTTC.

This clonotype has at least ten counts. The chain links TRBV15 to TRBJ1-5; no firm D call. Trimming took off 1 base at V and 0 bases at J, with 10 bases between the two ends. The germline CDR1 and CDR2 sequences are LNHNV and YYDKDF (reference sequence). This CDR3 has 16 residues. The CDR3 DNA reads TGTGCCACCAGCAGAGGACGGAGGATTAGCAATCAGCCCCAGCATTTT. Protein: CATSRGRRISNQPQHF.

V and J are TRBV6-5 and TRBJ1-6; TRBD1 might be the D (5 bases). V dropped 1 base and J dropped 6 bases, with 13 bases sitting between them. The V gene's germline CDR1 is MNHEY and CDR2 SVGAGI. This CDR3 spans 16 amino acids. The CDR3, as DNA: TGTGCCAGCAGTTACTTCCAGGGAAAACGTAATTCACCCCTCCACTTT. Translated, it gives CASSYFQGKRNSPLHF.

This clonotype has at least ten counts. This rearrangement joins TRBV6-1 to TRBJ1-1; D possibly corresponds to TRBD1 (6 bases). Germline lookup yields CDR1 MNHNS and CDR2 SASEGT. This CDR3 has 12 residues. With 6 bases removed from V and 3 bases from J, the gap between germline ends came to 8 bases. The CDR3 coding sequence is TGTGCCAGCAGGTCAGGGGACACTGAAGCTTTCTTT. Translation: CASRSGDTEAFF.